Listed here are 32 T cell receptor beta chains from one sample, sequenced in a study of cytomegalovirus exposure and HLA in healthy donors. Both 60 Vbeta primers and 13 Jbeta primers went into the PCR. Profiling relied on immunoSEQ multiplex PCR, and the TCRdb table lists in-frame clones only, not all of them. The sample lists 130,000 to 150,000 clones, roughly 80% seen once, with over 2.5% in the top ten. Source material: PBMCs. The source of these receptors is a female donor in good health and CMV-seronegative.

The rearrangement links TRBV29-1 to TRBJ2-7; 7 nucleotides agree with TRBD1. The V gene end was trimmed by 6 bases and the J gene end by 0 bases; junction bases not matched to a gene: 5. The CDR3 consists of 13 residues. Germline V lookup: CDR1 SQVTM, CDR2 ANQGSEA. CDR3 loop: CSVGSGGSYEQYF. CDR3 DNA sequence: TGCAGCGTAGGGTCAGGGGGCTCCTACGAGCAGTACTTC.

The chain joins TRBV7-9 to TRBJ2-3, with D possibly matching TRBD1 (5 bases). The CDR3 is made up of 15 amino acids. Trimming took 3 bases from V and 2 from J, leaving 12 bases between them. CDR1 is SEHNR and CDR2 is FQNEAQ in the germline V gene (reference sequence). DNA for the CDR3: TGTGCCAGCAGCTTCTCAGGGTCCAACACAGATACGCAGTATTTT. It specifies CASSFSGSNTDTQYF.

The chain is built from TRBV7-8 and TRBJ1-1, with D perhaps TRBD1 (5 bases). Germline CDR1 and CDR2: SGHVS and FQNEAQ. Trimming left V 5 bases short and J 6 bases short, with 16 bases between. The CDR3 is made up of 14 amino acids. The CDR3 sequence: CASSPGLELSEAFF. DNA of the CDR3: TGTGCCAGCAGCCCGGGACTGGAGCTCTCTGAAGCTTTCTTT.

The CDR3 DNA sequence: TGTGCCAGCAGCTTAGCGGGCAGGGGGCGAGGAAACACCATATATTTT. This translates into CASSLAGRGRGNTIYF. The chain employs TRBV7-2 and TRBJ1-3; 8 positions agree with TRBD1. V was clipped by 0 bases and J by 4 bases; unmatched bases: 5. CDR1 is SGHTA, CDR2 FQGNSA, per germline. The CDR3 contains 16 residues. Combining the CDR3 with reference TRBV7-2 and TRBJ1-3 gives the whole variable domain GAGVSQSPSNKVTEKGKDVELRCDPISGHTALYWYRQSLGQGLEFLIYFQGNSAPDKSGLPSDRFSAERTGGSVSTLTIQRTQQEDSAVYLCASSLAGRGRGNTIYFGEGSWLTVV.

This clone was observed a handful of times. The chain employs TRBV7-9 and TRBJ1-1, with TRBD1 matching over 7 bases. The CDR3 has 14 residues. V dropped 5 bases and J dropped 6; count of bases not matched to a gene: 9. The germline V gene encodes CDR1 SEHNR and CDR2 FQNEAQ (reference sequence). This chain's CDR3 is CASSDSDRVAEAFF. The CDR3 DNA is TGTGCCAGCAGCGACTCCGACAGGGTCGCTGAAGCTTTCTTT.

This chain links TRBV30 with TRBJ2-7, with 8 bases that match TRBD2. V was pared by 0 bases and J by 0 bases, with 13 bases of the junction left unmatched. From germline, CDR1 is GTSNPN and CDR2 SVGIG (reference sequence). This CDR3 spans 18 amino acids. The CDR3 DNA reads as TGTGCCTGGAGTGTGAAGAGGATTAGCGGGGCCAACTCCTACGAGCAGTACTTC. This encodes CAWSVKRISGANSYEQYF.

The V call is TRBV6-6, the J call TRBJ2-1; the match to TRBD2 covers 14 bases. The CDR3 is made up of 16 amino acids. CDR1 is MNHNY and CDR2 is SVGAGI in the germline V gene (reference sequence). The V segment lost 6 bases and the J segment 10 bases; nucleotides outside the gene matches: 11. The CDR3 sequence: CASSHPTSGGAREQFF. The CDR3 DNA sequence: TGTGCCAGCAGCCACCCGACTAGCGGGGGGGCCCGAGAGCAGTTCTTC.

This clone was observed a handful of times. This sequence joins TRBV5-6 and TRBJ1-2; 8 positions match TRBD1. This CDR3 comprises 14 residues. J lost 7 bases, V lost 6 bases, and 11 bases had no gene match. In germline, CDR1 is SGHDT, CDR2 YYEEEE. CDR3 amino acids: CASTATGVLGGYTF. CDR3 sequence (DNA): TGTGCCAGCACCGCGACAGGGGTTTTGGGTGGCTACACCTTC.

The chain is built from TRBV6-1 and TRBJ2-3; 9 nucleotides align to TRBD2. The CDR3 contains 16 residues. The V and J ends lost 1 base and 2 bases, in that order; junction bases with no gene match: 4. CDR1 and CDR2 from the germline V gene are MNHNS and SASEGT. The CDR3 sequence: CASSEDLAGYTDTQYF. The CDR3 bases are TGTGCCAGCAGTGAAGATCTAGCGGGGTACACAGATACGCAGTATTTT.

The chain joins TRBV2 to TRBJ1-2, with D possibly matching TRBD1 (6 bases). This CDR3 region has 13 residues. The V gene's germline CDR1 is SNHLY and CDR2 FYNNEI. Trimming took 6 bases from V and 6 from J, leaving 14 bases between them. CDR3 protein: CASRDTGPDGYTF. DNA of the CDR3: TGTGCCAGCAGGGATACAGGGCCGGATGGCTACACCTTC.

The rearrangement joins TRBV9 to TRBJ2-3; TRBD1 matches 7 bases. This CDR3 contains 15 residues. Germline V gives CDR1 SGDLS, CDR2 YYNGEE. V gave up 4 bases and J gave up 2 bases; unmatched junction bases: 7. The CDR3 DNA reads as TGTGCCAGCAGCTCCCAGGGGGTGTACACAGATACGCAGTATTTT. This gives the protein CASSSQGVYTDTQYF.

The V and J genes are TRBV5-6 and TRBJ2-5, with 8 positions matching TRBD1. With 4 bases clipped from V and 5 bases from J, the junction kept 13 bases outside the gene matches. The CDR3 covers 16 residues. In germline, CDR1 is SGHDT, CDR2 YYEEEE. For the CDR3, the DNA is TGTGCCAGCAGCCGCATGTTACCTACAGGGGGGGAGACCCAGTACTTC. Translated, it gives CASSRMLPTGGETQYF.

The chain employs TRBV29-1 and TRBJ2-7; D perhaps matches TRBD2 (6 bases). Germline V gives CDR1 SQVTM, CDR2 ANQGSEA. The CDR3 has 17 residues. V dropped 1 base and J dropped 0 bases, with 19 bases sitting between them. CDR3 loop: CSVEVSGVSGSSYEQYF. In DNA form, the CDR3 reads TGCAGCGTTGAAGTTTCCGGCGTTAGCGGTAGCTCCTACGAGCAGTACTTC.

This clone has only a few counts. The genes are TRBV5-4 and TRBJ1-1; D call uncertain. The CDR3 consists of 16 residues. Trimming pared 4 bases from V and 1 base from J, leaving 17 bases between. From germline, CDR1 is SGHNT and CDR2 YYREEE (reference sequence). The CDR3 nucleotides read TGTGCCAGCAGCCCCGGTGTAATGGCGGGGAACACTGAAGCTTTCTTT. Its protein product is CASSPGVMAGNTEAFF.

V usage is TRBV19 and J usage is TRBJ2-3; TRBD2 aligns across 10 bases. The CDR3 totals 15 residues. The V segment lost 3 bases and the J segment 1 base; nucleotides outside the gene matches: 1. Germline assignment: CDR1 LNHDA and CDR2 SQIVND (reference sequence). CDR3: CASSMGLARTDTQYF. The DNA of the CDR3 is TGTGCCAGTAGTATGGGACTAGCGCGCACAGATACGCAGTATTTT. Using reference TRBV19 and TRBJ2-3 for the parts outside the CDR3, the full variable domain is DGGITQSPKYLFRKEGQNVTLSCEQNLNHDAMYWYRQDPGQGLRLIYYSQIVNDFQKGDIAEGYSVSREKKESFPLTVTSAQKNPTAFYLCASSMGLARTDTQYFGPGTRLTVL.

The chain carries TRBV4-2 and TRBJ1-3, with 10 bases lining up with TRBD1. The V and J ends lost 4 bases and 2 bases, in that order; junction bases with no gene match: 8. This CDR3 has 17 residues. Germline loops: CDR1 LGHNA, CDR2 YNFKEQ. In DNA form, the CDR3 reads TGTGCCAGCAGCCCCCGTAAGGGACAGGGGACTGGAAACACCATATATTTT. It yields the protein CASSPRKGQGTGNTIYF.

This clone was recorded only once. The chain uses TRBV27 and TRBJ2-3; D possibly corresponds to TRBD2 (5 bases). With 2 bases removed from V and 8 bases from J, the gap between germline ends came to 8 bases. Germline V gene sequence: CDR1 MNHEY, CDR2 SMNVEV (reference sequence). This CDR3 spans 12 amino acids. The DNA of the CDR3 is TGTGCCAGCAGTTTAAATGCGGGTACGCAGTATTTT. Translating gives CASSLNAGTQYF.

In its sample, this clone was seen once. The chain combines TRBV19 with TRBJ2-2; 12 bases map to TRBD1. CDR1 and CDR2 from the germline V gene are LNHDA and SQIVND (reference sequence). The CDR3 covers 18 residues. The J segment lost 7 bases and the V segment lost 6 bases, leaving 15 bases of the junction unmatched. The CDR3 here is CASSLRGTGGKVGGELFF. In nucleotides, the CDR3 is TGTGCCAGTAGCCTGAGAGGGACAGGGGGCAAAGTTGGCGGGGAGCTGTTTTTT.

This clone appeared once. The chain uses TRBV7-9 and TRBJ2-7, with D tentatively TRBD2 (6 bases). This CDR3 has 11 residues. Trimming cost V 6 bases and J 6 bases, with 9 bases left between them. Germline V CDR1 and CDR2: SEHNR, FQNEAQ (reference sequence). CDR3 DNA sequence: TGTGCCAGCAGACTGGGGGGCGAGCAGTACTTC. Encoded protein: CASRLGGEQYF.

This clone was counted between two and nine times. The chain recombines TRBV28 with TRBJ1-2; 9 bases match TRBD1. V trimming: 6 bases; J trimming: 4 bases; junction bases outside the gene matches: 18. The germline CDR1 and CDR2 sequences are MDHEN and SYDVKM. This CDR3 is 18 amino acids long. The chain's CDR3 is CASSPPGTGKGPSYGYTF. CDR3 DNA sequence: TGTGCCAGCAGCCCGCCCGGGACAGGGAAAGGCCCTAGCTATGGCTACACCTTC.

The chain combines TRBV6-1 with TRBJ2-1; 9 nucleotides line up with TRBD1. Germline CDR1 MNHNS, CDR2 SASEGT. CDR3 length: 16 residues. Unmatched junction bases numbered 10, after V lost 3 bases and J lost 7 bases. In nucleotides, the CDR3 is TGTGCCAGCAGTGAGGTCCCGGGACAGGGTACAAATGAGCAGTTCTTC. Amino acid sequence: CASSEVPGQGTNEQFF.

There are a few counts of this clone. The V gene is TRBV5-1, the J gene TRBJ1-3; 8 bases agree with TRBD1. The CDR3 is 17 amino acids. V dropped 4 bases and J dropped 0; count of bases not matched to a gene: 9. In germline, CDR1 is SGHRS, CDR2 YFSETQ. The CDR3 loop reads CASSPGQGKYSGNTIYF. Written as DNA, the CDR3 is TGCGCCAGCAGCCCAGGACAGGGAAAATACTCTGGAAACACCATATATTTT.

V gene TRBV30 combines with J gene TRBJ2-1, with a weak D call TRBD2 (5 bases). The germline V gene has CDR1 GTSNPN and CDR2 SVGIG (reference sequence). This CDR3 is 13 amino acids long. Trimming left V 1 base short and J 8 bases short, with 12 bases between. The CDR3, as DNA: TGTGCCTGGAGTGAGGTGTCCGGGGATGAGCAGTTCTTC. Amino acids: CAWSEVSGDEQFF. The complete variable domain, with remaining parts taken from reference TRBV30 and TRBJ2-1, reads SQTIHQWPATLVQPVGSPLSLECTVEGTSNPNLYWYRQAAGRGLQLLFYSVGIGQISSEVPQNLSASRPQDRQFILSSKKLLLSDSGFYLCAWSEVSGDEQFFGPGTRLTVL.

In DNA form, the CDR3 reads TGTGCCAGCAGAAGAAGCGGAGGGAGCAATCAGCCCCAGCATTTT. This encodes CASRRSGGSNQPQHF. The rearrangement uses TRBV6-5 and TRBJ1-5, with D unresolved. CDR1 MNHEY and CDR2 SVGAGI come from the germline V gene. V was trimmed by 6 bases and J by 1 base, leaving 13 bases between them. This CDR3 has 15 amino acids.

The rearrangement joins TRBV19 to TRBJ1-3; 7 positions agree with TRBD1. The CDR3 has 15 amino acids. The V gene's germline CDR1 is LNHDA and CDR2 SQIVND (reference sequence). Losses at the gene ends were 7 bases for V and 4 bases for J; bases not matched to a gene: 10. The CDR3 is CASTNTGARGNTIYF. The CDR3 nucleotides are TGTGCCAGTACTAATACAGGGGCGAGAGGAAACACCATATATTTT.

The rearrangement links TRBV2 to TRBJ2-3; maybe TRBD1 (5 bases). The V end was cut by 1 base, the J end by 3 bases, with 5 bases between. Germline values: CDR1 SNHLY, CDR2 FYNNEI. This CDR3 has 13 residues. The CDR3 DNA reads TGTGCCAGCAGTGAAGAGGGGACAGATACGCAGTATTTT. This translates into CASSEEGTDTQYF.

The chain joins TRBV2 to TRBJ2-3; possibly TRBD1 for D (5 bases). V lost 4 bases and J 8 bases, leaving 13 bases between the germline ends. This CDR3 contains 13 residues. CDR1 SNHLY and CDR2 FYNNEI come from the germline V gene. CDR3 protein: CASSGGKESTQYF. The CDR3 nucleotides read TGTGCCAGCAGTGGGGGCAAGGAGAGTACGCAGTATTTT.

This rearrangement joins TRBV5-4 to TRBJ2-5, with TRBD2 matching over 7 bases. Germline CDR1 is SGHNT and CDR2 is YYREEE (reference sequence). Trimming removed 0 bases from V and 2 bases from J; junction bases left unmatched: 1. The CDR3 has 14 amino acids. CDR3 region: CASSLVRGQETQYF. The DNA for the CDR3 is TGTGCCAGCAGCTTGGTGCGGGGGCAAGAGACCCAGTACTTC.

This clone was detected once. The rearrangement joins TRBV18 to TRBJ1-4; D is perhaps TRBD1 (5 bases). CDR3 length equals 16 residues. V was pared by 1 base and J by 0 bases, with 9 bases between. CDR1 KGHSH and CDR2 LQKENI come from the germline V gene. The CDR3 DNA follows: TGTGCCAGCTCACCACTTAGGGGTGCAACTAATGAAAAACTGTTTTTT. Amino acids: CASSPLRGATNEKLFF. Full variable domain (rest looked up from reference TRBV18 and TRBJ1-4): NAGVMQNPRHLVRRRGQEARLRCSPMKGHSHVYWYRQLPEEGLKFMVYLQKENIIDESGMPKERFSAEFPKEGPSILRIQQVVRGDSAAYFCASSPLRGATNEKLFFGSGTQLSVL.

This clone has a handful of counts. V is TRBV6-1 and J is TRBJ2-2; the match to TRBD1 covers 9 bases. The CDR3 loop spans 14 amino acids. The germline gives CDR1 MNHNS, CDR2 SASEGT. The trim removed 5 bases at V and 8 bases at J, leaving 6 bases unmatched. In DNA, the CDR3 is TGTGCCAGCAGTACGACAGGGGGAGAAGGGGAGCTGTTTTTT. Encoded protein: CASSTTGGEGELFF.

J is TRBJ1-3 and V is TRBV15; D gene ambiguous. This CDR3 has 15 residues. The germline V gene has CDR1 LNHNV and CDR2 YYDKDF (reference sequence). The germline V and J ends were trimmed by 0 bases and 2 bases, with 8 bases remaining between them. The CDR3, as DNA: TGTGCCACCAGCAGAGATCGAGGGCCTGGAAACACCATATATTTT. Translated, it gives CATSRDRGPGNTIYF.

V is TRBV7-3 and J is TRBJ2-2; TRBD2 aligns across 12 bases. CDR3 length equals 16 residues. The V gene's germline CDR1 is SGHTA and CDR2 FQGTGA. J was trimmed by 5 bases and V by 4 bases; bases with no gene match: 5. This CDR3 reads CASSSSSGRVTGELFF. The CDR3 DNA is TGTGCCAGCAGCTCTTCTAGCGGGAGGGTTACCGGGGAGCTGTTTTTT.